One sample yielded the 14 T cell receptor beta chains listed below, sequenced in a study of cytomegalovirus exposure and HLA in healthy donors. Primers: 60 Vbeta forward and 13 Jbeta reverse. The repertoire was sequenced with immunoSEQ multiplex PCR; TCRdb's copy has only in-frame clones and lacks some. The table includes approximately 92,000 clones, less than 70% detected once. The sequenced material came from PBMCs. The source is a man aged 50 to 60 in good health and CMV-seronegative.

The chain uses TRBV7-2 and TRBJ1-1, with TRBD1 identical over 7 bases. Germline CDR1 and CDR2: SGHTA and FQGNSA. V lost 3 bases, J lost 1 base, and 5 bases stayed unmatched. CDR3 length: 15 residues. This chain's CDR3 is CASSFFRTGNTEAFF. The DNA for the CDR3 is TGTGCCAGCAGCTTTTTTCGGACAGGGAACACTGAAGCTTTCTTT.

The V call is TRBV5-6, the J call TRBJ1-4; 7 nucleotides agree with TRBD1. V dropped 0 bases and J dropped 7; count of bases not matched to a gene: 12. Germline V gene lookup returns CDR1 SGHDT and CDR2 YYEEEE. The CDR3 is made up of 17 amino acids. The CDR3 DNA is TGTGCCAGCAGCTTGGTAAGCAGTTTAGGGGGCTTTGAAAAACTGTTTTTT. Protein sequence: CASSLVSSLGGFEKLFF. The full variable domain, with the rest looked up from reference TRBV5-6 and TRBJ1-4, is DAGVTQSPTHLIKTRGQQVTLRCSPKSGHDTVSWYQQALGQGPQFIFQYYEEEERQRGNFPDRFSGHQFPNYSSELNVNALLLGDSALYLCASSLVSSLGGFEKLFFGSGTQLSVL.

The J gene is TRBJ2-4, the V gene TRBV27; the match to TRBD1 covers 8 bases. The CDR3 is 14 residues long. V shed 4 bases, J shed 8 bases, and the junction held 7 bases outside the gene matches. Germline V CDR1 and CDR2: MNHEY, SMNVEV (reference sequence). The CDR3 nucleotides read TGTGCCAGCAGTTCAGGGACAGGTGGTGACATTCAGTACTTC. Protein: CASSSGTGGDIQYF.

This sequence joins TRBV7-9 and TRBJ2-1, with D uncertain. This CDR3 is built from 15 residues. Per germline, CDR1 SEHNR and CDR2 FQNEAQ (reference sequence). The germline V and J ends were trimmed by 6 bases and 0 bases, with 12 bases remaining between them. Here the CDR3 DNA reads TGTGCCAGCAGGGCCGACTCTTACTCCTACAATGAGCAGTTCTTC. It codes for CASRADSYSYNEQFF.

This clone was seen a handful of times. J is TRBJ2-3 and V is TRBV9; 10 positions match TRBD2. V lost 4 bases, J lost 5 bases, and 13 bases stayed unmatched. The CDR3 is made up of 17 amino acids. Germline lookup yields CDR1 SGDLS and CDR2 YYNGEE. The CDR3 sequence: CASSFGLAESLGDTQYF. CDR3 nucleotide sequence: TGTGCCAGCAGCTTCGGACTAGCGGAGTCTCTGGGAGATACGCAGTATTTT.

The CDR3 loop is CASSLMGGGEPQHF. The DNA for the CDR3 is TGCGCCAGCAGCTTGATGGGAGGCGGAGAGCCCCAGCATTTT. The chain carries TRBV5-1 and TRBJ1-5; D is unresolved. The germline CDR1 and CDR2 sequences are SGHRS and YFSETQ. CDR3 size: 14 residues. Trimming left V 1 base short and J 8 bases short, with 13 bases between.

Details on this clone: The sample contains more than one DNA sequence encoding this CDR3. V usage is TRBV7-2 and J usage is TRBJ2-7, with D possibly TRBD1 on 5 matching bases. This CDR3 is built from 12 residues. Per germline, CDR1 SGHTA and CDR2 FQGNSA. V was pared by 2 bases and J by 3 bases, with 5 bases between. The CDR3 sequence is CASSLQGYEQYF. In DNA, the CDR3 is TGTGCCAGCAGCTTACAGGGCTACGAGCAGTACTTC.

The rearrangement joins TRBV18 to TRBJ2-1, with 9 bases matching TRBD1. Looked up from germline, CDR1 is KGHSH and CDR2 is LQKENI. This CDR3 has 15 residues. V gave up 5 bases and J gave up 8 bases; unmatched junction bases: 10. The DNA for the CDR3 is TGTGCCAGCTCAACTAGTACAGGGGGCTTGGATGAGCAGTTCTTC. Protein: CASSTSTGGLDEQFF.

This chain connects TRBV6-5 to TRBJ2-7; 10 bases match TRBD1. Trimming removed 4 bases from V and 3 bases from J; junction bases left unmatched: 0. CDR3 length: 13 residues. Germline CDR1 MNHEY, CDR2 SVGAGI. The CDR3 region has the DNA TGTGCCAGCAGTTGGACAGGGGGCTACGAGCAGTACGTC. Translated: CASSWTGGYEQYV.

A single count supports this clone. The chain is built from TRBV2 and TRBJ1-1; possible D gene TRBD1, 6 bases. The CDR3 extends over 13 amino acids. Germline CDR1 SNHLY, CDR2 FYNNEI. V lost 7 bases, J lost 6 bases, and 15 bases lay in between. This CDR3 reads CASIRGMWAEAFF. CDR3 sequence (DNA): TGTGCCAGCATCAGGGGAATGTGGGCTGAAGCTTTCTTT.

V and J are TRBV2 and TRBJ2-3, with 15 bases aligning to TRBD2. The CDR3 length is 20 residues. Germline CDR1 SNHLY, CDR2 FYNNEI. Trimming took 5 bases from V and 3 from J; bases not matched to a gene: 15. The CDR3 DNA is TGTGCCAGCAGTCAAAGGAGGACTAGCGGGGGGGCCGAGAGTACAGATACGCAGTATTTT. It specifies CASSQRRTSGGAESTDTQYF.

The CDR3, as DNA: TGTGCCAGCAGCTTGGAGGTAGCGGCTAGCACAGATACGCAGTATTTT. This encodes CASSLEVAASTDTQYF. The rearrangement joins TRBV5-4 to TRBJ2-3, with D tentatively TRBD2 (6 bases). This CDR3 is built from 16 residues. Trimming cost V 0 bases and J 0 bases, with 11 bases left between them. In germline, CDR1 is SGHNT, CDR2 YYREEE (reference sequence).

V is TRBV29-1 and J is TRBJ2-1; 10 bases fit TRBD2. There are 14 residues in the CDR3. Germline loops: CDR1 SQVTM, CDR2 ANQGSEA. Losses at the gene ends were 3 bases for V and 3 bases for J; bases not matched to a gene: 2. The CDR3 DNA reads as TGCAGCGTTGATTCTAGCGGGGGCTACAATGAGCAGTTCTTC. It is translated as CSVDSSGGYNEQFF.

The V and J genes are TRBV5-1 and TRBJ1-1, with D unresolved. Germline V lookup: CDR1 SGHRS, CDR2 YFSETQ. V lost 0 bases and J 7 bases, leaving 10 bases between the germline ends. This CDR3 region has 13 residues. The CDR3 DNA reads TGCGCCAGCAGCTTGGGAGGAATCGGTGAAGCTTTCTTT. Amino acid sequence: CASSLGGIGEAFF.